The 26 T cell receptor beta chains below all came from one sample that was sequenced in a study of regulatory T cells in long-lasting Graves disease. The time point here: newly diagnosed GD, antithyroid drugs for less than 3 months. PBMC-derived RNA was used for the TCR library. To make TCR beta libraries, researchers used iRepertoire HTBI primers and Arm-PCR of CDR3 regions. Using its own MiXCR run on the multiplex PCR reads, TCRdb lists one record per CDR3 protein. The sample contains about 500,000 distinct CDR3 sequences, 15% to 20% of which appear only once. The same specimen was also included in a second study, on T cells in Graves' hyperthyroidism and ophthalmopathy.

The starting material was peripheral blood mononuclear cells (PBMCs), obtained at new diagnosis, from a patient treated with antithyroid drugs. Every receptor here comes from a man aged 35-49 years with Graves disease.

The rearrangement uses TRBV7-2 and TRBJ2-7, with 12 bases matching TRBD1. This CDR3 region has 15 residues. The junction had 4 bases not matched to a gene; V was cut back by 3 bases and J by 4 bases. CDR1 and CDR2 (germline): SGHTA, FQGNSA. CDR3 sequence: CASSFTGQGAYEQYF. The DNA for the CDR3 is TGTGCCAGCAGCTTCACGGGACAGGGGGCTTACGAGCAGTACTTC.

This clonotype came up many times. V is TRBV30 and J is TRBJ2-7, with 9 bases matching TRBD1. The germline V gene encodes CDR1 GTSNPN and CDR2 SVGIG (reference sequence). The CDR3 loop spans 15 amino acids. V trimming: 3 bases; J trimming: 1 base; junction bases outside the gene matches: 7. As DNA, the CDR3 is TGTGCCTGGAGGGTCCCGGGACAGGGTTCCTACGAGCAGTACTTC. It translates to CAWRVPGQGSYEQYF.

This clonotype has just a few counts. The chain links TRBV7-9 to TRBJ2-3; D not resolved. Germline V lookup: CDR1 SEHNR, CDR2 FQNEAQ (reference sequence). The CDR3 runs 15 residues. Trimming removed 4 bases from V and 0 bases from J, with 11 bases in between. The CDR3 region is CASSSTLFSTDTQYF. The CDR3 region has the DNA TGTGCCAGCAGCTCAACCCTATTTAGCACAGATACGCAGTATTTT.

The table lists this clonotype with many counts. The chain uses TRBV27 and TRBJ1-5; a weak D match, TRBD1 (6 bases). V was clipped by 5 bases and J by 4 bases, with 12 bases between them. Germline lookup yields CDR1 MNHEY and CDR2 SMNVEV (reference sequence). The CDR3 is 14 amino acids. Here the CDR3 DNA reads TGTGCCAGCAGTCCTTCGGGGACAAATCAGCCCCAGCATTTT. This sequence encodes CASSPSGTNQPQHF.

This clonotype was seen at least ten times. V and J are TRBV5-1 and TRBJ1-1, with 9 bases identical to TRBD1. With V trimmed by 3 bases and J by 4 bases, 7 bases remained unmatched. The CDR3 is 15 amino acids. CDR1 is SGHRS and CDR2 is YFSETQ in the germline V gene. The CDR3 protein is CASSYAGTGITEAFF. The DNA of the CDR3 is TGCGCCAGCAGCTATGCCGGGACAGGGATCACTGAAGCTTTCTTT.

This clonotype was detected ten times or more. The V call is TRBV12-3 or TRBV12-4, the J call TRBJ2-7, with a possible D match to TRBD2 (6 bases). Deletions cut 1 base from V and 5 bases from J, with 9 bases between. This CDR3 contains 13 residues. In DNA, the CDR3 is TGTGCCAGCAGTTTAGGGAGGGTCCACGAGCAGTACTTC. It codes for CASSLGRVHEQYF.

This clonotype occurred many times. The chain has TRBV11-2 and TRBJ1-3; D is undetermined. From germline, CDR1 is SGHAT and CDR2 FQNNGV. CDR3 size: 13 residues. V lost 0 bases and J lost 4, with 4 bases in between. The CDR3 DNA sequence: TGTGCCAGCAGCTTAGAGCGAGGAAACACCATATATTTT. This gives the protein CASSLERGNTIYF.

This clonotype was seen at least ten times. V is TRBV18 and J is TRBJ2-6; D gene unclear. Germline loops: CDR1 KGHSH, CDR2 LQKENI. The CDR3 totals 16 residues. Trimming pared 0 bases from V and 0 bases from J, leaving 6 bases between. The CDR3 loop is CASSPPSSSGANVLTF. The CDR3 DNA follows: TGTGCCAGCTCACCACCATCCAGCTCTGGGGCCAACGTCCTGACTTTC.

This clonotype was observed many times. The chain employs TRBV7-2 and TRBJ1-2; D remains ambiguous. The CDR3 has 13 residues. Germline V gives CDR1 SGHTA, CDR2 FQGNSA. V was pared by 2 bases and J by 4 bases, with 8 bases between. CDR3 sequence (DNA): TGTGCCAGCAGCTTATTGTTGGTCTATGGCTACACCTTC. This translates into CASSLLLVYGYTF.

This clonotype came up many times. The genes are TRBV11-2 and TRBJ2-3; D remains ambiguous. This CDR3 spans 16 amino acids. V dropped 2 bases and J dropped 0 bases, with 12 bases sitting between them. In germline, CDR1 is SGHAT, CDR2 FQNNGV. CDR3: CASSLSPAPSTDTQYF. The CDR3, as DNA: TGTGCCAGCAGCTTATCTCCGGCGCCGAGCACAGATACGCAGTATTTT.

This clonotype appeared many times. The chain carries TRBV28 and TRBJ2-3, with 8 bases identical to TRBD1. V trimming: 1 base; J trimming: 6 bases; junction bases outside the gene matches: 9. Germline CDR1 and CDR2: MDHEN and SYDVKM. The CDR3 consists of 16 residues. CDR3 nucleotide sequence: TGTGCCAGCAGTTTATCCCGCAGGGGGCTTGGGGATACGCAGTATTTT. This translates into CASSLSRRGLGDTQYF.

This clonotype has at least ten counts. The CDR3 does not close with the conserved phenylalanine or tryptophan, likely indicating a read error. The V and J genes are TRBV30 and TRBJ2-7; D remains ambiguous. Trimming cost V 1 base and J 0 bases, with 4 bases left between them. This CDR3 has 12 amino acids. CDR1 is GTSNPN, CDR2 SVGIG, per germline (reference sequence). CDR3 DNA sequence: TGTGCCTGGAGTGGGGACTCCTACGAGCAGTACCTC. Its translation: CAWSGDSYEQYL.

This clonotype was observed many times. The genes are TRBV18 and TRBJ1-2, with a possible D match to TRBD1 (6 bases). The V and J ends lost 9 bases and 2 bases respectively, with 13 bases between them. Germline assignment: CDR1 KGHSH and CDR2 LQKENI. This CDR3 spans 13 amino acids. CDR3 in DNA: TGTGCCAGTTCAGGAACAGGGAACTATGGCTACACCTTC. This codes for CASSGTGNYGYTF.

This clonotype was counted between two and nine times. This rearrangement joins TRBV27 to TRBJ2-5; D might be TRBD1 or TRBD2, each matching 5 bases. Germline lookup yields CDR1 MNHEY and CDR2 SMNVEV (reference sequence). CDR3 length equals 14 residues. V was pared by 6 bases and J by 1 base, with 12 bases between. The CDR3 here is CASRDVGTQETQYF. CDR3 coding DNA: TGTGCCAGCAGGGACGTCGGGACCCAAGAGACCCAGTACTTC.

Many counts were recorded for this clonotype. This rearrangement joins TRBV5-1 to TRBJ2-5, with 8 bases matching TRBD1. CDR1 and CDR2 (germline): SGHRS, YFSETQ. The CDR3 extends over 15 amino acids. Trimming took 1 base from V and 5 from J; bases not matched to a gene: 7. The DNA for the CDR3 is TGCGCCAGCAGCTTGCTAGTGGGACAGGTGGAGACCCAGTACTTC. Residues: CASSLLVGQVETQYF.

This clonotype was detected many times. The rearrangement links TRBV2 to TRBJ2-7; 9 bases are shared with TRBD2. This CDR3 region has 16 residues. The ends lost 5 bases at V and 5 bases at J; junction bases unmatched: 13. CDR1 SNHLY and CDR2 FYNNEI come from the germline V gene. CDR3 in amino acids: CASSQPGSGRRNEQYF. The CDR3, as DNA: TGTGCCAGCAGTCAACCAGGTAGCGGGAGAAGGAACGAGCAGTACTTC.

In this sample, this clonotype turned up many times. The genes are TRBV27 and TRBJ2-5; TRBD2 matches at 10 bases. Germline V gives CDR1 MNHEY, CDR2 SMNVEV (reference sequence). The CDR3 sequence is 18 residues long. J was trimmed by 5 bases and V by 6 bases; bases with no gene match: 18. The CDR3 DNA sequence: TGTGCCAGCAGCCACCGAGCTTTAATAGCGGGAGGCAGGGAGACCCAGTACTTC. Its translation is CASSHRALIAGGRETQYF.

This clonotype was seen at least ten times. The chain recombines TRBV10-3 with TRBJ2-3, with 10 bases aligning to TRBD2. Germline values: CDR1 ENHRY, CDR2 SYGVKD. V was clipped by 6 bases and J by 5 bases; unmatched bases: 5. The CDR3 has 14 residues. In DNA, the CDR3 is TGTGCCATCAGGCTAGCGGGAGAAGGAGATACGCAGTATTTT. Translated, it gives CAIRLAGEGDTQYF.

This clonotype was recorded a few times. The chain uses TRBV14 and TRBJ1-1, with D hard to call. The CDR3 loop spans 16 amino acids. Germline values: CDR1 SGHDN, CDR2 FVKESK. The V gene lost 0 bases and the J gene lost 0 bases, with 11 bases spanning the gap. In DNA form, the CDR3 reads TGTGCCAGCAGCCAAGAAATTTACAGCCTGAACACTGAAGCTTTCTTT. Amino acids: CASSQEIYSLNTEAFF.

This clonotype was detected many times. The chain uses TRBV12-3 or TRBV12-4 and TRBJ2-1, with TRBD1 identical over 10 bases. V trimming: 2 bases; J trimming: 9 bases; junction bases outside the gene matches: 4. CDR3 length equals 14 residues. CDR3 residues: CASSLLGTGAEQFF. The DNA for the CDR3 is TGTGCCAGCAGTTTATTAGGGACAGGGGCTGAGCAGTTCTTC.

The V call is TRBV6-1, the J call TRBJ2-1; D is possibly TRBD2 (5 bases). The CDR3 runs to 13 residues. Germline-derived CDR1 and CDR2 are MNHNS and SASEGT. The ends were cut back, 7 bases at V and 10 bases at J, with 17 bases in the middle. CDR3 amino acids: CASNERASREQFF. Here the CDR3 DNA reads TGTGCCAGCAACGAGAGGGCCAGTAGGGAGCAGTTCTTC.

This clonotype was found a few times. This rearrangement joins TRBV4-1 to TRBJ2-7, with D maybe TRBD2 (5 bases). Germline assignment: CDR1 MGHRA and CDR2 YSYEKL. V was pared by 4 bases and J by 7 bases, with 17 bases between. The CDR3 extends over 14 amino acids. CDR3 nucleotides: TGCGCCAGCAGCCCCACTAGAGAATCGGGGGAGCAGTACTTC. This sequence encodes CASSPTRESGEQYF.

This clonotype appeared many times. V gene TRBV6-1 combines with J gene TRBJ1-5; 9 bases fit TRBD1. CDR3 length: 13 amino acids. Germline V gene data show CDR1 as MNHNS and CDR2 as SASEGT. V dropped 6 bases and J dropped 8; count of bases not matched to a gene: 5. The CDR3 sequence: CASRQGAIEPQHF. The CDR3 DNA follows: TGTGCCAGCAGACAGGGGGCTATTGAGCCCCAGCATTTT.

This clonotype was counted many times. This chain links TRBV6-1 with TRBJ2-7; D is perhaps TRBD2 (5 bases). Germline values: CDR1 MNHNS, CDR2 SASEGT. V was pared by 7 bases and J by 1 base, with 8 bases between. The CDR3 spans 12 residues. DNA for the CDR3: TGTGCCAGCAAGGGAGTATCCTACGAGCAGTACTTC. It yields the protein CASKGVSYEQYF.

This sequence joins TRBV5-1 and TRBJ2-3; 9 nucleotides align to TRBD2. The CDR3 runs to 19 residues. CDR1 SGHRS and CDR2 YFSETQ come from the germline V gene. Trimming took 1 base from V and 2 from J; bases not matched to a gene: 14. The CDR3 region is CASSLIPGGLAGDTDTQYF. CDR3 in DNA: TGCGCCAGCAGCTTGATCCCCGGCGGTTTAGCGGGGGACACAGATACGCAGTATTTT. The full variable domain, with the rest looked up from reference TRBV5-1 and TRBJ2-3, is KAGVTQTPRYLIKTRGQQVTLSCSPISGHRSVSWYQQTPGQGLQFLFEYFSETQRNKGNFPGRFSGRQFSNSRSEMNVSTLELGDSALYLCASSLIPGGLAGDTDTQYFGPGTRLTVL.

The CDR3 loop is CASNRGSHTGELFF. For the CDR3, the DNA is TGTGCCAGCAACAGGGGCTCGCACACCGGGGAGCTGTTTTTT. J is TRBJ2-2 and V is TRBV19, with TRBD1 matching over 7 bases. Per the germline V gene, CDR1 is LNHDA and CDR2 is SQIVND (reference sequence). This CDR3 contains 14 residues. The J segment lost 3 bases and the V segment lost 9 bases, leaving 7 bases of the junction unmatched.